The 9 T cell receptor beta chains listed next were all sequenced from one sample in a study of T cells expressing NK-cell markers. From the 5' RACE reads, TCRdb lists one entry per CDR3 protein and no DNA. Its listing shows about 260,000 distinct CDR3 sequences. The specimen was blood T cells: a sorted CD56 or NKG2C T cell subset, CD4+ or CD8+ T cells, or bulk PBMC T cells (not recorded which). These receptors came from a woman aged 18-70 years in good health.

The CDR3 sequence: CASSFPGQGNEAFF. V and J are TRBV5-1 and TRBJ1-1; absent DNA, TCRdb's TRBD1 call cannot be checked. Per germline, CDR1 SGHRS and CDR2 YFSETQ. This CDR3 spans 14 amino acids.

The chain carries TRBV29-1 and TRBJ2-2; TCRdb outputs TRBD1, but without DNA this stays unchecked. Germline V gives CDR1 SQVTM, CDR2 ANQGSEA. CDR3 size: 14 residues. The CDR3 loop reads CSGSPGPNTGELFF.

The gene calls are TRBV19 and TRBJ2-1; TCRdb gives TRBD2 as the D gene, but with no DNA this cannot be confirmed. The CDR3 covers 15 residues. Germline V gene lookup returns CDR1 LNHDA and CDR2 SQIVND (reference sequence). This CDR3 reads CASRSRDFIHNEQFF.

The chain combines TRBV5-1 with TRBJ2-2; as DNA is missing, the TRBD1 call by TCRdb cannot be tested. Germline V CDR1 and CDR2: SGHRS, YFSETQ. The CDR3 has 14 residues. CDR3 protein: CASSVDRGAGELFF. The full variable domain, in which reference TRBV5-1 and TRBJ2-2 provide the parts outside the CDR3, is KAGVTQTPRYLIKTRGQQVTLSCSPISGHRSVSWYQQTPGQGLQFLFEYFSETQRNKGNFPGRFSGRQFSNSRSEMNVSTLELGDSALYLCASSVDRGAGELFFGEGSRLTVL.

The rearrangement joins TRBV7-2 to TRBJ2-1; checking the TCRdb D call of TRBD2 is not possible without DNA. In germline, CDR1 is SGHTA, CDR2 FQGNSA. The CDR3 consists of 15 residues. The CDR3 reads CASSQGSGSYNEQFF.

The genes are TRBV11-3 and TRBJ2-3; TCRdb lists TRBD2, though no DNA is available to test this call. This CDR3 is 17 amino acids long. CDR1 is SGHNT, CDR2 YENEEA, per germline. CDR3: CASSPGPERGDTDTQYF.

J is TRBJ2-3 and V is TRBV9; TCRdb lists TRBD1, though no DNA is available to test this call. The germline CDR1 and CDR2 sequences are SGDLS and YYNGEE. This CDR3 spans 15 amino acids. The CDR3 is CASSGDRGGTDTQYF. Based on the CDR3 plus reference TRBV9 and TRBJ2-3, the full variable domain is DSGVTQTPKHLITATGQRVTLRCSPRSGDLSVYWYQQSLDQGLQFLIQYYNGEERAKGNILERFSAQQFPDLHSELNLSSLELGDSALYFCASSGDRGGTDTQYFGPGTRLTVL.

The rearrangement links TRBV29-1 to TRBJ2-5; absent DNA, TCRdb's TRBD1 call cannot be checked. This CDR3 has 13 residues. Germline V gene lookup returns CDR1 SQVTM and CDR2 ANQGSEA. The CDR3 region is CSVVDGAQETQYF.

The chain recombines TRBV11-3 with TRBJ2-2; the TRBD2 assignment by TCRdb is unverifiable without DNA. The CDR3 has 16 residues. From germline, CDR1 is SGHNT and CDR2 YENEEA. The CDR3 region is CASSLGGLSNTGELFF.